This TCR beta chain emerged from a study of blood T cell repertoires in COVID-19. Study-wide context: The study drew acute and convalescent COVID-19 samples from the United States, Italy and Spain. PBMCs, B-cell-depleted T cells, or T cells provided the cDNA or gDNA that made up the material.

The CDR3 consists of 18 residues. The V gene's germline CDR1 is SGHRS and CDR2 YFSETQ. V lost 0 bases, J lost 1 base, and 10 bases stayed unmatched. Repertoires were generated with immunoSEQ multiplex PCR, while TCRdb's copy carries only in-frame clones and drops some. The data hold over 50,000 clones, with approximately 80% observed a single time. This chain uses TRBV5-1 with TRBJ2-3; TRBD2 matches at 8 bases. The material sequenced was peripheral blood. This clonotype was sampled from a human donor in a cohort sampled during active COVID-19. The CDR3 region is CASSLGFWWRGGTDTQYF. The CDR3 bases are TGCGCCAGCAGCTTGGGGTTTTGGTGGCGGGGGGGCACAGATACGCAGTATTTT.